The entry below describes one T cell receptor (beta chain). In the same sample, other DNA sequences code for this CDR3. Trimming took 3 bases from V and 5 from J; bases not matched to a gene: 1. This CDR3 is 13 amino acids long. Germline lookup yields CDR1 MNHNS and CDR2 SASEGT. The sample originates from a study of blood T cell repertoires in COVID-19. Study-wide background: Acute and convalescent COVID-19 samples came from the United States, Italy and Spain. PBMCs, B-cell-depleted T cells, or T cells provided the cDNA or gDNA that made up the material.

Original data processing: For nucleated cells, counts were estimated from reference gene primer amplification. Some clones are missing from TCRdb's copy, which holds only in-frame ones; the method was immunoSEQ multiplex PCR. D and trimming come from the DNA, and the V and J calls and clone size come from that table. The data hold about 100,000 clones, with more than 75% observed a single time. Source material: peripheral blood. The TCR comes from a human donor in a cohort sampled during active COVID-19. This rearrangement joins TRBV6-1 to TRBJ2-3, with 8 bases lining up with TRBD1. Here the CDR3 reads CASSEGTGDTQYF. The DNA of the CDR3 is TGTGCCAGCAGTGAGGGGACAGGAGATACGCAGTATTTT.